This T cell receptor beta chain emerged from a study of radiation and T cells in renal cell carcinoma. CDR1 is SGHDT and CDR2 is YYEEEE in the germline V gene. CDR3 length equals 13 residues. Trimming took 4 bases from V and 0 from J, leaving 7 bases between them. To note about this clone: The antigen remains unidentified. Other DNA sequences within the sample encode an identical CDR3.

The study's findings and limits: No pretreatment tumor biopsies were available for baseline clonotypes. In blood, top tumor clones expanded by 2 weeks, shrinking by 4.

The time point: blood 2 weeks post-SBRT. Treatment indicated: 15 Gy SBRT to primary tumor, nephrectomy 4 weeks later. This renal cell carcinoma was of the clear cell type. The data were produced by immunoSEQ multiplex PCR, yet TCRdb's version contains in-frame clones alone and is incomplete. The table records roughly 150,000 clones, about 91% of them present only once. The receptor was derived from a woman aged 50 to 65 with renal cell carcinoma. The material sequenced was blood, taken from a patient whose treatment included radiotherapy and nephrectomy. V and J are TRBV5-6 and TRBJ1-1, with a tentative D call TRBD1 (6 bases). Here the CDR3 DNA reads TGTGCCAGCAGCGGGACACTGAACACTGAAGCTTTCTTT. This sequence encodes CASSGTLNTEAFF.